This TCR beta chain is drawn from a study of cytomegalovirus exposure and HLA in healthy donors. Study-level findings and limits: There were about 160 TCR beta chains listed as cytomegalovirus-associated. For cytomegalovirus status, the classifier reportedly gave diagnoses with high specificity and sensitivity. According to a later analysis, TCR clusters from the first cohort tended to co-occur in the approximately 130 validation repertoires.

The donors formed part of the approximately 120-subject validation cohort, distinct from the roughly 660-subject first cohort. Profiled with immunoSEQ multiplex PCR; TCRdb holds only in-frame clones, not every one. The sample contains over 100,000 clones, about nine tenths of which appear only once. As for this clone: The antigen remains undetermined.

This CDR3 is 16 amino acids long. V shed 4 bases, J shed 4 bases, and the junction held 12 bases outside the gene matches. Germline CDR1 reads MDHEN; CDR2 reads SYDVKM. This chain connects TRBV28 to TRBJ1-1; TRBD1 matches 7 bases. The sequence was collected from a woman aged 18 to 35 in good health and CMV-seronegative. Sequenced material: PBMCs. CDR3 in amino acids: CASSWDRWQGTTEAFF. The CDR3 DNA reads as TGTGCCAGCAGTTGGGACAGATGGCAAGGCACCACTGAAGCTTTCTTT. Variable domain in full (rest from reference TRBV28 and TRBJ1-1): DVKVTQSSRYLVKRTGEKVFLECVQDMDHENMFWYRQDPGLGLRLIYFSYDVKMKEKGDIPEGYSVSREKKERFSLILESASTNQTSMYLCASSWDRWQGTTEAFFGQGTRLTVV.